The 13 T cell receptor beta chains reported below all come from one sample, sequenced in a study of a mutant IDH1 vaccine in newly diagnosed glioma. Which antigens these TCRs recognize remains unknown. Specified time point: week 23, last vaccination. A single vaccine dose contained 300 ug of mutant IDH1 20-mer peptide, and topical imiquimod was used with it. Clones were read by immunoSEQ multiplex PCR, and TCRdb kept only the in-frame ones, dropping some. The sample comprises over 55,000 clones, 80% to 85% of which are singletons, and approximately 8.1% rests with the top ten. Sequencing used PBMCs, obtained from a glioma patient whose treatment included an IDH1 peptide vaccine. These receptors were taken from a woman aged 40 to 50 with glioma. Some clones in this sample may be carry-over from other donors' samples.

Here the CDR3 reads CASSLVNSPTEAFF. The CDR3 DNA reads as TGTGCCAGCAGCTTAGTTAACAGCCCCACTGAAGCTTTCTTT. The chain couples TRBV7-9 to TRBJ1-1; no reliable D call. The V end lost 1 base, the J end lost 4 bases, and 10 bases lay between the germline ends. Germline V lookup: CDR1 SEHNR, CDR2 FQNEAQ (reference sequence). This CDR3 is built from 14 residues.

This chain links TRBV18 with TRBJ1-2, with no clear D. Trimming removed 3 bases at V and 0 bases at J, with 8 bases between. Germline assignment: CDR1 KGHSH and CDR2 LQKENI. The CDR3 sequence is 14 residues long. The CDR3 protein is CASSPGQTNYGYTF. The CDR3 DNA reads as TGTGCCAGCTCACCGGGCCAGACTAACTATGGCTACACCTTC.

The rearrangement links TRBV11-2 to TRBJ1-2, with 7 positions matching TRBD1. J was trimmed by 6 bases and V by 5 bases; bases with no gene match: 0. Germline V gene lookup returns CDR1 SGHAT and CDR2 FQNNGV. The CDR3 is made up of 11 amino acids. CDR3 sequence (DNA): TGTGCCAGCAGCCAGGGGGATGGCTACACCTTC. As protein: CASSQGDGYTF.

This chain connects TRBV29-1 to TRBJ1-2; 9 nucleotides align to TRBD1. The V and J ends lost 6 bases and 6 bases, in that order; junction bases with no gene match: 5. The V gene's germline CDR1 is SQVTM and CDR2 ANQGSEA. The CDR3 spans 12 residues. This chain's CDR3 is CSVTGGGDGYTF. Here the CDR3 DNA reads TGCAGCGTCACAGGGGGCGGCGATGGCTACACCTTC.

The chain carries TRBV2 and TRBJ2-1, with 9 bases lining up with TRBD1. The CDR3 has 14 amino acids. CDR1 is SNHLY, CDR2 FYNNEI, per germline. V lost 8 bases, J lost 12 bases, and 14 bases stayed unmatched. The CDR3, as DNA: TGTGCCAGCGGGACTGACTTGGGGGGACAGGGGCAGTTCTTC. As protein: CASGTDLGGQGQFF.

The sample holds one count of this clone. The V call is TRBV27, the J call TRBJ2-7, with 7 bases matching TRBD2. Trimming took 2 bases from V and 7 from J; bases not matched to a gene: 14. CDR1 and CDR2 (germline): MNHEY, SMNVEV (reference sequence). The CDR3 has 16 residues. The CDR3 reads CASSLRGRLWGGEQYF. The CDR3 region has the DNA TGTGCCAGCAGTTTACGGGGCCGGCTCTGGGGGGGGGAGCAGTACTTC.

The chain employs TRBV2 and TRBJ2-5, with D tentatively TRBD2 (5 bases). This CDR3 has 15 amino acids. V lost 3 bases and J lost 0, with 11 bases in between. Germline CDR1 reads SNHLY; CDR2 reads FYNNEI. CDR3 amino acids: CASSDRRVDQETQYF. The DNA for the CDR3 is TGTGCCAGCAGTGATAGGCGGGTGGACCAAGAGACCCAGTACTTC. The full variable domain, with the rest looked up from reference TRBV2 and TRBJ2-5, is EPEVTQTPSHQVTQMGQEVILRCVPISNHLYFYWYRQILGQKVEFLVSFYNNEISEKSEIFDDQFSVERPDGSNFTLKIRSTKLEDSAMYFCASSDRRVDQETQYFGPGTRLLVL.

V gene TRBV2 combines with J gene TRBJ1-2, with TRBD1 matching 7 bases. Germline values: CDR1 SNHLY, CDR2 FYNNEI. This CDR3 has 15 residues. Trimming removed 7 bases from V and 4 bases from J; junction bases left unmatched: 12. The CDR3 DNA reads as TGTGCCAGCATCTTGGAGCAGGGGGTGAGCTATGGCTACACCTTC. Translated: CASILEQGVSYGYTF.

The chain is built from TRBV11-3 and TRBJ2-3; D is unclear. Deletions cut 5 bases from V and 5 bases from J, with 20 bases between. Germline assignment: CDR1 SGHNT and CDR2 YENEEA. The length of the CDR3 is 16 residues. The CDR3 loop is CASSPEMNSGRDTQYF. The CDR3 DNA sequence: TGTGCCAGCAGCCCGGAGATGAATTCCGGCCGAGATACGCAGTATTTT. The variable domain in full, with the rest retrieved from reference TRBV11-3 and TRBJ2-3, is EAGVVQSPRYKIIEKKQPVAFWCNPISGHNTLYWYLQNLGQGPELLIRYENEEAVDDSQLPKDRFSAERLKGVDSTLKIQPAELGDSAVYLCASSPEMNSGRDTQYFGPGTRLTVL.

The rearrangement joins TRBV7-8 to TRBJ1-6; 9 bases line up with TRBD1. The CDR3 length is 16 residues. The trim removed 3 bases at V and 6 bases at J, leaving 6 bases unmatched. Germline CDR1 reads SGHVS; CDR2 reads FQNEAQ. CDR3 nucleotides: TGTGCCAGCAGCTTCCAACCGGGACAGGGTAATTCACCCCTCCACTTT. It is translated as CASSFQPGQGNSPLHF.

This clone was counted a few times. This chain joins TRBV7-2 and TRBJ1-5; D not resolved. This CDR3 has 14 residues. V dropped 5 bases and J dropped 7 bases, with 15 bases sitting between them. Germline loops: CDR1 SGHTA, CDR2 FQGNSA. DNA for the CDR3: TGTGCCAGCAGCCCAGACCAAAGCGCCCAGCCCCAGCATTTT. Its protein is CASSPDQSAQPQHF. Drawing the rest from reference TRBV7-2 and TRBJ1-5, the complete variable domain is GAGVSQSPSNKVTEKGKDVELRCDPISGHTALYWYRQSLGQGLEFLIYFQGNSAPDKSGLPSDRFSAERTGGSVSTLTIQRTQQEDSAVYLCASSPDQSAQPQHFGDGTRLSIL.

This clone has a single count. This sequence joins TRBV7-2 and TRBJ2-7; 8 positions agree with TRBD1. This CDR3 comprises 16 residues. V shed 3 bases and J 1 base; nucleotides not matched to a gene: 8. The germline V gene encodes CDR1 SGHTA and CDR2 FQGNSA. The DNA for the CDR3 is TGTGCCAGCAGCTTTCTTGGACAGGGCCGTTCCTACGAGCAGTACTTC. Translation gives CASSFLGQGRSYEQYF.

V gene TRBV18 combines with J gene TRBJ1-2, with D uncertain. The germline V and J ends were trimmed by 5 bases and 0 bases, with 4 bases remaining between them. CDR1 is KGHSH, CDR2 LQKENI, per germline. The length of the CDR3 is 12 residues. CDR3 sequence (DNA): TGTGCCAGCTCAGGCCCTAACTATGGCTACACCTTC. Amino acids: CASSGPNYGYTF.